This TCR beta chain was captured by sequencing in a study of T cell responses to AZD1222 COVID-19 vaccine. The CDR3 is 13 amino acids. From germline, CDR1 is SEHNR and CDR2 FQNEAQ (reference sequence). J gave up 6 bases and V 5 bases, and 3 bases lay outside the gene matches. Only in-frame clones appear in the TCRdb table, and some are missing; sequencing was by immunoSEQ multiplex PCR. The sample has roughly 140,000 clones; more than 85% are singletons. About this clone itself: What it recognizes is unknown.

Study-wide results and caveats: The peak T cell response came first, and repertoires were sampled only after it.

The rearrangement links TRBV7-9 to TRBJ2-1, with 8 bases fitting TRBD1. This sequence was found in an adult who received the AZD1222 COVID-19 vaccine. The specimen comprised peripheral blood, sampled 28 days after the second AZD1222 dose. The CDR3 protein is CASSPTGVNEQFF. In nucleotides, the CDR3 is TGTGCCAGCAGCCCGACAGGGGTCAATGAGCAGTTCTTC. Full variable domain (rest looked up from reference TRBV7-9 and TRBJ2-1): DTGVSQNPRHKITKRGQNVTFRCDPISEHNRLYWYRQTLGQGPEFLTYFQNEAQLEKSRLLSDRFSAERPKGSFSTLEIQRTEQGDSAMYLCASSPTGVNEQFFGPGTRLTVL.